Following are 14 T cell receptor beta chains from one sample sequenced in a study of human T cells and chemical hapten exposure. TCRdb reprocessed the RACE reads via MiXCR and lists one record per CDR3 protein. The sample comprises about 380,000 distinct CDR3 sequences, 4.5% to 5.5% of which are singletons, and around 2.6% rests with the top ten. Time point described: pre-sensitization, week 0. Treatment of the sample: therapeutic diphenylcyclopropenone sensitization with weekly scalp DPC. The sample in question was whole blood, obtained in connection with sensitization to the hapten diphenylcyclopropenone (DPC). The receptors shown here come from a woman between 50 and 59 years old with alopecia areata. Some clones in this sample may be carry-over from other donors' samples.

The sample holds many counts of this clonotype. The CDR3 DNA sequence: TGTGCCAGCAGTTACCGGACAGTTAGCACTGAAGCTTTCTTT. It codes for CASSYRTVSTEAFF. V and J are TRBV6-6 and TRBJ1-1; maybe TRBD1 (6 bases). Germline loops: CDR1 MNHNY, CDR2 SVGAGI (reference sequence). V lost 2 bases, J lost 4 bases, and 11 bases lay in between. The CDR3 is made up of 14 amino acids.

The V call is TRBV7-9, the J call TRBJ1-1, with D unclear. The germline V and J ends were trimmed by 2 bases and 0 bases, with 19 bases remaining between them. The CDR3 has 18 residues. Germline V gene data show CDR1 as SEHNR and CDR2 as FQNEAQ (reference sequence). This CDR3 reads CASSLPPKTLTMNTEAFF. As DNA, the CDR3 is TGTGCCAGCAGCTTACCGCCCAAGACGTTGACGATGAACACTGAAGCTTTCTTT. The full variable domain, completed using reference TRBV7-9 and TRBJ1-1, is DTGVSQNPRHKITKRGQNVTFRCDPISEHNRLYWYRQTLGQGPEFLTYFQNEAQLEKSRLLSDRFSAERPKGSFSTLEIQRTEQGDSAMYLCASSLPPKTLTMNTEAFFGQGTRLTVV.

In this sample, this clonotype turned up a few times. This chain connects TRBV28 to TRBJ1-5, with a tentative D call TRBD1 (5 bases). Germline CDR1 and CDR2: MDHEN and SYDVKM. The V gene lost 6 bases and the J gene lost 7 bases, with 16 bases spanning the gap. The CDR3 covers 14 residues. DNA of the CDR3: TGTGCCAGCAGAGACACAAACGCAGGGCAGCCCCAGCATTTT. It specifies CASRDTNAGQPQHF.

This chain uses TRBV4-1 with TRBJ2-3; maybe TRBD2 (7 bases). CDR1 and CDR2 (germline): MGHRA, YSYEKL. Trimming pared 8 bases from V and 4 bases from J, leaving 22 bases between. CDR3 length: 16 residues. The CDR3 loop is CASSRGGGAMPDTQYF. The CDR3 region has the DNA TGCGCCAGCTCCCGGGGTGGGGGGGCGATGCCAGATACGCAGTATTTT.

This clonotype has a count of ten or more. V gene TRBV12-3 or TRBV12-4 combines with J gene TRBJ1-2, with a weak D call TRBD1 (5 bases). CDR3 length: 14 amino acids. Trimming stripped 5 bases from V and 1 base from J, with 11 bases between. Here the CDR3 DNA reads TGTGCCAGCAGTGCTCCGGGGCTTAACTATGGCTACACCTTC. This codes for CASSAPGLNYGYTF.

This clonotype was counted at least ten times. This chain links TRBV20-1 with TRBJ2-5, with D unclear. Germline V gene lookup returns CDR1 DFQATT and CDR2 SNEGSKA (reference sequence). This CDR3 region has 13 residues. The V gene lost 5 bases and the J gene lost 4 bases, with 14 bases spanning the gap. The CDR3 loop reads CSAPGLKGETQYF. The CDR3 DNA follows: TGCAGTGCTCCCGGCCTGAAGGGAGAGACCCAGTACTTC.

CDR3 amino acids: CASSPAGADTQYF. In nucleotides, the CDR3 is TGCGCCAGCAGCCCCGCGGGAGCAGATACGCAGTATTTT. The V gene is TRBV5-1, the J gene TRBJ2-3, with TRBD2 matching 7 bases. This CDR3 has 13 residues. V trimming: 4 bases; J trimming: 4 bases; junction bases outside the gene matches: 3. Germline CDR1 SGHRS, CDR2 YFSETQ. Full variable domain (rest looked up from reference TRBV5-1 and TRBJ2-3): KAGVTQTPRYLIKTRGQQVTLSCSPISGHRSVSWYQQTPGQGLQFLFEYFSETQRNKGNFPGRFSGRQFSNSRSEMNVSTLELGDSALYLCASSPAGADTQYFGPGTRLTVL.

In its sample, this clonotype was seen many times. The chain has TRBV4-2 and TRBJ2-3; unclear D gene. The length of the CDR3 is 14 residues. The germline gives CDR1 LGHNA, CDR2 YNFKEQ. V was cut by 5 bases and J by 4 bases, with 13 bases left in between. CDR3 sequence (DNA): TGTGCCAGCAGCACCACTCCCCTGGCAGATACGCAGTATTTT. Amino acids: CASSTTPLADTQYF.

The chain uses TRBV20-1 and TRBJ2-7; 12 bases line up with TRBD2. Germline lookup yields CDR1 DFQATT and CDR2 SNEGSKA (reference sequence). The V and J ends lost 3 bases and 7 bases, in that order; junction bases with no gene match: 10. There are 15 residues in the CDR3. The CDR3 DNA follows: TGCAGTGCTAGTCGCCCACTAGCGGGAGGCCGGGAGCAGTACTTC. It specifies CSASRPLAGGREQYF.

This clonotype was recorded at least ten times. The V and J genes are TRBV30 and TRBJ1-1; no clear D gene. This CDR3 spans 13 amino acids. The V gene lost 4 bases and the J gene lost 0 bases, with 9 bases spanning the gap. CDR1 GTSNPN and CDR2 SVGIG come from the germline V gene (reference sequence). CDR3 nucleotides: TGTGCCTGGAATCGGTACATGAACACTGAAGCTTTCTTT. It specifies CAWNRYMNTEAFF.

This clonotype has just a few counts. The J gene is TRBJ2-6, the V gene TRBV7-8, with 8 bases aligning to TRBD1. Trimming took 5 bases from V and 4 from J; bases not matched to a gene: 7. Germline V gene lookup returns CDR1 SGHVS and CDR2 FQNEAQ. This CDR3 has 16 amino acids. The CDR3 nucleotides are TGTGCCAGCAGCGCCCAGGGGGCGGGAGGGGCCAACGTCCTGACTTTC. Protein product: CASSAQGAGGANVLTF. Full variable domain (remainder filled in from reference TRBV7-8 and TRBJ2-6): GAGVSQSPRYKVAKRGQDVALRCDPISGHVSLFWYQQALGQGPEFLTYFQNEAQLDKSGLPSDRFFAERPEGSVSTLKIQRTQQEDSAVYLCASSAQGAGGANVLTFGAGSRLTVL.

The rearrangement uses TRBV7-9 and TRBJ1-4; unclear D gene. Germline V gives CDR1 SEHNR, CDR2 FQNEAQ (reference sequence). CDR3 length: 13 amino acids. V gave up 4 bases and J gave up 5 bases, with 8 bases separating them. Here the CDR3 reads CASSYGRNEKLFF. In DNA, the CDR3 is TGTGCCAGCAGCTACGGGAGAAATGAAAAACTGTTTTTT.

This clonotype has just a few counts. The chain joins TRBV27 to TRBJ1-1; 8 bases are a match to TRBD1. Per the germline V gene, CDR1 is MNHEY and CDR2 is SMNVEV (reference sequence). CDR3 length: 15 amino acids. J lost 4 bases, V lost 5 bases, and 9 bases had no gene match. The CDR3 protein is CASSPQGVPGTEAFF. The CDR3, as DNA: TGTGCCAGCAGTCCACAGGGGGTACCGGGCACTGAAGCTTTCTTT.

This clonotype was counted a few times. The V gene is TRBV7-9, the J gene TRBJ2-2; 7 nucleotides agree with TRBD2. Looked up from germline, CDR1 is SEHNR and CDR2 is FQNEAQ (reference sequence). This CDR3 is 17 amino acids long. The ends lost 5 bases at V and 4 bases at J; junction bases unmatched: 13. CDR3 in amino acids: CASSLPGPWEGTGELFF. DNA of the CDR3: TGTGCCAGCAGCCTACCCGGGCCCTGGGAGGGCACCGGGGAGCTGTTTTTT.